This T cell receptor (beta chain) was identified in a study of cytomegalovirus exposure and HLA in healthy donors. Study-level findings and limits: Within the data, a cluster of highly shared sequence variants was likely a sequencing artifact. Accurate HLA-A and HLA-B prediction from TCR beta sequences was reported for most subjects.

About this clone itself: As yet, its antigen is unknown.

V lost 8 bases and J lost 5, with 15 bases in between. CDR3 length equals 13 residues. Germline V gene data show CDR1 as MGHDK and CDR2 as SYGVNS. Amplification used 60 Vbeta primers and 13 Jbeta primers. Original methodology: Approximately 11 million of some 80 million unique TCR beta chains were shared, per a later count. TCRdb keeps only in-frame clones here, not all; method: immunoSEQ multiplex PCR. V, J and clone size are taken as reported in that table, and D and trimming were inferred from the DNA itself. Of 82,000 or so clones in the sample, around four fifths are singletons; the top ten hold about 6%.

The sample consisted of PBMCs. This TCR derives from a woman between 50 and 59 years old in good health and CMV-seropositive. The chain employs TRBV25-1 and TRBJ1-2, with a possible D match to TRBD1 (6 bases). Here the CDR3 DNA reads TGTGCCAGCGGGACCGGGACACCTTATGGCTACACCTTC. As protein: CASGTGTPYGYTF.